Detailed here is one T cell receptor beta chain. This entry is derived from a study of cytomegalovirus exposure and HLA in healthy donors. It was with 60 Vbeta and 13 Jbeta primers that the PCR ran. Sequencing used immunoSEQ multiplex PCR; TCRdb keeps in-frame clones, though not all of them. The sample holds roughly 92,000 clones, about 80% seen once. All the people who gave samples were healthy bone marrow donors. The CDR3 has 15 amino acids. The junction had 2 bases not matched to a gene; V was cut back by 6 bases and J by 2 bases. The germline CDR1 and CDR2 sequences are SNHLY and FYNNEI. V usage is TRBV2 and J usage is TRBJ1-4; 11 bases are a match to TRBD1. What was sequenced was PBMCs. This TCR derives from a man aged 50-59 years in good health and CMV-seropositive. The CDR3 DNA reads TGTGCCAGCAGCTGGACAGGGGGCACTAATGAAAAACTGTTTTTT. This translates into CASSWTGGTNEKLFF.